The entry below gives a single T cell receptor (beta chain) sequence along with its context. Sequencing used immunoSEQ multiplex PCR; TCRdb keeps in-frame clones, though not all of them. The table records about 99,000 clones, 84% of them present only once. The data belong to a study of blood T cell repertoires in COVID-19. The TCR originated in a human donor in a cohort sampled during active or convalescent COVID-19. The sample consisted of peripheral blood.

The DNA for the CDR3 is TGTGCCAGTAGCCTACAGGGTAATCCTGAAGCTTTCTTT. Its translation: CASSLQGNPEAFF. This chain links TRBV19 with TRBJ1-1; the D gene is possibly TRBD1 (6 bases). Deletions cut 6 bases from V and 6 bases from J, with 14 bases between. The V gene's germline CDR1 is LNHDA and CDR2 SQIVND (reference sequence). The CDR3 length is 13 residues.